This TCR beta chain was recorded in a study of shared clonotypes between healthy human individuals. Profiling relied on immunoSEQ multiplex PCR, and the TCRdb table lists in-frame clones only, not all of them. Of millions of clones in the sample, 93% were seen once. V trimming: 5 bases; J trimming: 2 bases; junction bases outside the gene matches: 4. Germline CDR1 reads LNHDA; CDR2 reads SQIVND (reference sequence). The CDR3 is 14 residues long. CD45RO negativity and positive selection for CCR7 defined naive CD8 cells, a population that excluded terminally differentiated effector memory CD45RA+ cells.

The J gene is TRBJ2-3, the V gene TRBV19; 7 nucleotides align to TRBD1. This TCR derives from a man aged 18-30 years in good health. Some clones in this sample may be carry-over from other donors' samples. Material: naive CD8+ T cells from PBMCs. The CDR3, as DNA: TGTGCCAGTAGTGCAGGGGGTTACACAGATACGCAGTATTTT. This codes for CASSAGGYTDTQYF.